Below are 2 T cell receptor beta chains sequenced from a single sample in a study of blood T cells in healthy people across ages (dated by TCRdb to the mid-2010s). The library came from 5' RACE. Sequencing used an Illumina HiSeq 2500. The second PCR ran for roughly 7 to 12 cycles and used a J-beta primer mix along with a sample-barcoded 5' primer. TCRdb reprocessed the public reads (quality trimming at Q25 with fastp, clone calling with MiXCR) and kept in-frame beta chains. Every CDR3 protein is listed once, alongside the most common genes and DNA of its rows. The sample data list about 1.6 million distinct CDR3 sequences, and about 35% of these were observed just once. The biggest ten clones account for approximately 11% of the sample. Sequencing input: blood. These receptors all stem from a woman in her twenties or thirties in good health.

This clonotype was recorded a few times. The rearrangement links TRBV6-5 to TRBJ2-7; weak D call: TRBD2 (6 bases). V lost 8 bases and J 3 bases, leaving 17 bases between the germline ends. The germline gives CDR1 MNHEY, CDR2 SVGAGI. The CDR3 has 14 residues. For the CDR3, the DNA is TGTGCCAGCGGAGTAGCGGTTTTTAACTACGAGCAGTACTTC. Its protein product is CASGVAVFNYEQYF.

This clonotype came up a few times. CDR3 bases: TGCAGTGCTAGAGAAGGGGGACTCCGAACCGAGCAGTTCTTC. Amino acid sequence: CSAREGGLRTEQFF. The chain is built from TRBV20-1 and TRBJ2-1; TRBD1 or TRBD2 may be the D gene (6 bases each). The CDR3 totals 14 residues. Germline CDR1 and CDR2: DFQATT and SNEGSKA (reference sequence). V was shortened by 0 bases and J by 10 bases, with 16 bases between the two germline ends.